This T cell receptor beta chain was obtained from a study of blood T cell repertoires in COVID-19. Whole-study context: Italy, Spain and the United States were the sources of the convalescent and acute COVID-19 samples.

Only in-frame clones appear in the TCRdb table, and some are missing; sequencing was by immunoSEQ multiplex PCR. The sample carries 500,000 to 600,000 clones, about 88% recorded once. This clone came up once. Germline V gene sequence: CDR1 SGHTA, CDR2 FQGTGA. The CDR3 loop spans 14 amino acids. The J segment lost 0 bases and the V segment lost 4 bases, leaving 2 bases of the junction unmatched. The chain has TRBV7-3 and TRBJ1-1; 7 bases line up with TRBD1. The sequenced sample consisted of peripheral blood. This TCR came from a woman in her forties or fifties with COVID-19, enrolled during active disease. CDR3 sequence (DNA): TGTGCCAGCAGCTCGACAGGGATGAACACTGAAGCTTTCTTT. This translates into CASSSTGMNTEAFF.